This TCR beta chain was profiled in a study of T cells in Graves' hyperthyroidism and ophthalmopathy. Study background: Before treatment of any kind, peripheral blood was taken at initial diagnosis.

The CDR3 totals 15 residues. V shed 7 bases and J shed 0 bases, with 13 bases lying between them. CDR1 is MNHNS, CDR2 SASEGT, per germline. TCR beta CDR3 sequences were amplified from RNA transcripts. HTBI primers were employed in a first-round RT-PCR of the TCR CDR3. TCRdb independently ran MiXCR on the multiplex PCR reads; one entry per CDR3 protein. The sample gives about 480,000 distinct CDR3 sequences, 24% of which show up once; approximately 10% is in the top ten. This clonotype was seen once. The sample consisted of blood. This clonotype was sampled from a woman in her 30s with Graves' ophthalmopathy. The chain recombines TRBV6-1 with TRBJ1-5; TRBD1 might be the D (5 bases). In nucleotides, the CDR3 is TGTGCCAGCACCCTCGGGGGGTATAGCAATCAGCCCCAGCATTTT. Amino acid sequence: CASTLGGYSNQPQHF.